Shown below are 19 T cell receptor beta chains from a single sample sequenced in a study of shared clonotypes between healthy human individuals. Here immunoSEQ multiplex PCR was the method, and the copy in TCRdb shows in-frame clones only, minus some. The sample yields roughly 2.2 million clones, around 92% seen once. Sequenced material: naive CD4+ T cells from PBMCs. Noted subset: CD45RA+ positively selected. These receptors came from a man aged 18-30 years in good health. Some clones in this sample may be carry-over from other donors' samples.

The CDR3 region is CAWSVREWDTKETQYF. CDR3 sequence (DNA): TGTGCCTGGAGTGTACGGGAGTGGGATACGAAAGAGACCCAGTACTTC. V is TRBV30 and J is TRBJ2-5, with D possibly TRBD2 on 6 matching bases. Trimming took 0 bases from V and 3 from J, leaving 17 bases between them. CDR1 is GTSNPN, CDR2 SVGIG, per germline (reference sequence). This CDR3 spans 16 amino acids.

This clone occurred a few times. The rearrangement links TRBV30 to TRBJ1-5, with a weak D call TRBD1 (6 bases). Germline V gene sequence: CDR1 GTSNPN, CDR2 SVGIG (reference sequence). This CDR3 has 13 residues. V lost 5 bases to trimming and J lost 5 bases, with 13 bases between them. CDR3 loop: CAWDRFGDQPQHF. The CDR3 nucleotides read TGTGCCTGGGACAGGTTTGGGGATCAGCCCCAGCATTTT.

This rearrangement joins TRBV6-4 to TRBJ1-5; TRBD1 is a possible D gene (5 bases). The germline CDR1 and CDR2 sequences are MRHNA and SNTAGT. Trimming removed 4 bases from V and 5 bases from J, with 12 bases in between. The CDR3 extends over 14 amino acids. Here the CDR3 DNA reads TGTGCCAGCAGTGGGACATTATTTCATCAGCCCCAGCATTTT. Translation: CASSGTLFHQPQHF.

This chain uses TRBV5-1 with TRBJ1-4; the D gene is possibly TRBD1 (6 bases). Trimming removed 0 bases from V and 7 bases from J, with 16 bases in between. Germline lookup yields CDR1 SGHRS and CDR2 YFSETQ. The CDR3 covers 16 residues. CDR3 nucleotides: TGCGCCAGCAGCTTGGCAGGGACACTCTCGGGTGAAAAACTGTTTTTT. Its protein product is CASSLAGTLSGEKLFF.

J is TRBJ2-1 and V is TRBV20-1, with no clear D. V gave up 1 base and J gave up 9 bases, with 7 bases separating them. Looked up from germline, CDR1 is DFQATT and CDR2 is SNEGSKA (reference sequence). This CDR3 region has 11 residues. The CDR3 protein is CSARGPTEQFF. The CDR3 nucleotides read TGCAGTGCTAGAGGCCCCACTGAGCAGTTCTTC.

The chain joins TRBV4-1 to TRBJ2-1; D could derive from TRBD1 or TRBD2 (5 bases each). The CDR3 is 16 residues long. Germline CDR1 MGHRA, CDR2 YSYEKL. Deletions cut 0 bases from V and 2 bases from J, with 11 bases between. The CDR3 protein is CASSQDDSGTYNEQFF. CDR3 bases: TGCGCCAGCAGCCAAGACGACAGCGGCACCTACAATGAGCAGTTCTTC.

This CDR3 is CASSLVRGTVSYEQYF. Here the CDR3 DNA reads TGCGCCAGCAGCTTGGTGCGTGGGACAGTCTCCTACGAGCAGTACTTC. This chain connects TRBV5-1 to TRBJ2-7, with 7 bases that match TRBD1. In germline, CDR1 is SGHRS, CDR2 YFSETQ. This CDR3 is built from 16 residues. V lost 0 bases, J lost 0 bases, and 6 bases stayed unmatched.

This clone was observed a handful of times. The J gene is TRBJ2-1, the V gene TRBV11-3; 10 positions agree with TRBD2. Trimming removed 4 bases from V and 3 bases from J; junction bases left unmatched: 3. The CDR3 sequence is 15 residues long. Germline V gene data show CDR1 as SGHNT and CDR2 as YENEEA. The DNA for the CDR3 is TGTGCCAGCAGCTATGGACTAGCGGACTACAATGAGCAGTTCTTC. Protein: CASSYGLADYNEQFF.

The chain uses TRBV10-3 and TRBJ2-1, with 7 bases identical to TRBD2. The V gene's germline CDR1 is ENHRY and CDR2 SYGVKD. CDR3 length equals 13 residues. The J segment lost 7 bases and the V segment lost 6 bases, leaving 6 bases of the junction unmatched. CDR3 DNA: TGTGCCATCAGCGCCCAGCGGGATAATGAGCAGTTCTTC. Encoded protein: CAISAQRDNEQFF.

The chain joins TRBV7-9 to TRBJ1-1, with TRBD1 as a possible D gene (6 bases). The germline V and J ends were trimmed by 4 bases and 4 bases, with 10 bases remaining between them. Germline V gene data show CDR1 as SEHNR and CDR2 as FQNEAQ (reference sequence). The CDR3 loop spans 13 amino acids. The CDR3: CASSSTGFTEAFF. The CDR3 region has the DNA TGTGCCAGCAGCTCTACAGGGTTCACTGAAGCTTTCTTT.

The J gene is TRBJ2-2, the V gene TRBV28, with unresolved D. Per germline, CDR1 MDHEN and CDR2 SYDVKM. The V and J ends lost 6 bases and 4 bases respectively, with 3 bases between them. The CDR3 is 11 amino acids. CDR3 bases: TGTGCCAGCAGAACCACCGGGGAGCTGTTTTTT. Translation gives CASRTTGELFF. Based on the CDR3 plus reference TRBV28 and TRBJ2-2, the full variable domain is DVKVTQSSRYLVKRTGEKVFLECVQDMDHENMFWYRQDPGLGLRLIYFSYDVKMKEKGDIPEGYSVSREKKERFSLILESASTNQTSMYLCASRTTGELFFGEGSRLTVL.

The gene calls are TRBV28 and TRBJ1-2; D unclear. Trimming removed 7 bases from V and 7 bases from J, with 19 bases in between. Germline V gene sequence: CDR1 MDHEN, CDR2 SYDVKM. This CDR3 region has 14 residues. The CDR3 nucleotides read TGTGCCAGCAACATACCCGCGTCTAGCGCTGGCTACACCTTC. Translating gives CASNIPASSAGYTF.

The CDR3 DNA follows: TGTGCCAGCAGTTACGGGGACGGGTATGGCTACACCTTC. It codes for CASSYGDGYGYTF. The chain links TRBV28 to TRBJ1-2, with TRBD1 as a possible D gene (5 bases). The ends were cut back, 4 bases at V and 5 bases at J, with 11 bases in the middle. Germline V CDR1 and CDR2: MDHEN, SYDVKM. The CDR3 runs 13 residues.

This chain connects TRBV11-2 to TRBJ2-1; no clear D. There are 13 residues in the CDR3. Per germline, CDR1 SGHAT and CDR2 FQNNGV. V lost 5 bases and J lost 3, with 8 bases in between. In DNA, the CDR3 is TGTGCCAGCAGCCCCCTGGTCTACAATGAGCAGTTCTTC. Protein sequence: CASSPLVYNEQFF.

This chain links TRBV7-2 with TRBJ1-2; D unresolved. Trimming pared 3 bases from V and 4 bases from J, leaving 12 bases between. Germline V gene lookup returns CDR1 SGHTA and CDR2 FQGNSA. The CDR3 consists of 14 residues. CDR3 DNA sequence: TGTGCCAGCAGCTTTATGAGGCCGCGCTATGGCTACACCTTC. It yields the protein CASSFMRPRYGYTF.

V and J are TRBV11-3 and TRBJ1-2, with TRBD1 identical over 7 bases. Germline V CDR1 and CDR2: SGHNT, YENEEA. The CDR3 is 20 residues long. Trimming removed 4 bases from V and 1 base from J; junction bases left unmatched: 21. CDR3 protein: CASSSRTHRQGHRFNYGYTF. The CDR3 bases are TGTGCCAGCAGCTCTCGCACCCACAGACAGGGACACCGATTTAACTATGGCTACACCTTC.

The chain combines TRBV2 with TRBJ1-4, with D maybe TRBD1 (6 bases). CDR1 and CDR2 from the germline V gene are SNHLY and FYNNEI. CDR3 length equals 14 residues. Trimming pared 8 bases from V and 5 bases from J, leaving 15 bases between. The CDR3 coding sequence is TGTGCCAGCCGTTGGGGGCAGGGGAATGAAAAACTGTTTTTT. Its translation: CASRWGQGNEKLFF.

This sequence joins TRBV19 and TRBJ1-5; 8 bases fit TRBD1. V gave up 5 bases and J gave up 12 bases; unmatched junction bases: 9. This CDR3 spans 13 amino acids. From germline, CDR1 is LNHDA and CDR2 SQIVND (reference sequence). This CDR3 is CASSPQGVGVQHF. The CDR3 DNA is TGTGCCAGTAGTCCACAGGGGGTGGGGGTCCAGCATTTT.

This chain joins TRBV5-1 and TRBJ2-1; D is tentatively TRBD1 or TRBD2 (5 bases each). Between the trimmed V and J ends, which lost 0 bases and 8 bases, there was a span of 12 bases. This CDR3 comprises 14 residues. Germline CDR1 reads SGHRS; CDR2 reads YFSETQ. This CDR3 reads CASSLAGTWDEQFF. The CDR3 DNA follows: TGCGCCAGCAGCTTGGCCGGGACGTGGGATGAGCAGTTCTTC.